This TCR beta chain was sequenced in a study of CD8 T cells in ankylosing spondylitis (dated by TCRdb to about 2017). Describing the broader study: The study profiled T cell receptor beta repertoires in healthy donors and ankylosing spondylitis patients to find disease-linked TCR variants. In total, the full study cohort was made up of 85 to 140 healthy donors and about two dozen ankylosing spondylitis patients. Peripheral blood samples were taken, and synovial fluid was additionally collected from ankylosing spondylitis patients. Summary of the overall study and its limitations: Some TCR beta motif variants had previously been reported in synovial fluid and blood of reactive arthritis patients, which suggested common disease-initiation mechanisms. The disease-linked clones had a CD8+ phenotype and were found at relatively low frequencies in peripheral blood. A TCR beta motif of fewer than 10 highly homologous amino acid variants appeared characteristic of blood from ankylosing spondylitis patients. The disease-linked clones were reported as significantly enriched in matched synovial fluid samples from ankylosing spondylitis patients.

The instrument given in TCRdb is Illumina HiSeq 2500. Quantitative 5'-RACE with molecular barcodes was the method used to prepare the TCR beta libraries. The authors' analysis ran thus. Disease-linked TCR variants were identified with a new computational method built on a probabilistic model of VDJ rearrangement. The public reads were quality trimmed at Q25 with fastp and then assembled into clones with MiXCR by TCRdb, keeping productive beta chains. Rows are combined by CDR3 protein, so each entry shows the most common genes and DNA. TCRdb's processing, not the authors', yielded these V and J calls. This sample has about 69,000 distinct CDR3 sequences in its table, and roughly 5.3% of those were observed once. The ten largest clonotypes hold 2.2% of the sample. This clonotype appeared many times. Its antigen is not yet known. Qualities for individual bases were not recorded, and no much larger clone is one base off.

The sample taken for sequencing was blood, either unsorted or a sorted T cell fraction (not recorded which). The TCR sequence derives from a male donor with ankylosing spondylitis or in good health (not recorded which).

CDR3 region: CATQSRGRNNSPLHF. The sequenced DNA: TGTGCCACCCAAAGCAGGGGACGAAATAATTCACCCCTCCACTTT. The V and J genes are TRBV19 and TRBJ1-6; the D region possibly corresponds to TRBD1 (6 bases align). Trimming costs V 10 bases and J 5 bases, and their ends lie 18 bases apart. Via the germline V gene (reference sequence), CDR1 is LNHDA and CDR2 SQIVND. Its CDR3 holds 15 amino acids, cysteine through phenylalanine. Just CDR3 DNA is preserved here, 45 bases in frame from base 1.